This TCR beta chain was identified in a study of cytomegalovirus exposure and HLA in healthy donors. Study results and limitations: Later examination showed HLA-associated TCR beta chains had greater clonal expansion than equally common others.

Remarks on this clone: Its target is not known.

Primers: 60 Vbeta forward and 13 Jbeta reverse. The method was immunoSEQ multiplex PCR; TCRdb's version includes in-frame clones alone and lacks a portion of them. The sample holds about 130,000 clones, roughly 10% seen once. This TCR derives from a man aged 45 to 65 in good health and CMV-seronegative. Sample: PBMCs.

CDR3 protein: CSVGIAGTGGDYGYTF. CDR3 coding DNA: TGCAGCGTTGGTATTGCAGGGACAGGGGGCGACTATGGCTACACCTTC. The chain joins TRBV29-1 to TRBJ1-2; 12 nucleotides match TRBD1. Germline V gene lookup returns CDR1 SQVTM and CDR2 ANQGSEA. J lost 3 bases, V lost 4 bases, and 9 bases had no gene match. CDR3 size: 16 residues. The entire variable domain, with the rest obtained from reference TRBV29-1 and TRBJ1-2, is as follows: SAVISQKPSRDICQRGTSLTIQCQVDSQVTMMFWYRQQPGQSLTLIATANQGSEATYESGFVIDKFPISRPNLTFSTLTVSNMSPEDSSIYLCSVGIAGTGGDYGYTFGSGTRLTVV.